The 23 T cell receptor beta chains listed next were all sequenced from one sample in a study of beta chain features in type 1 diabetes (dated by TCRdb to 2017 to 2018). Broader findings and caveats from the paper: In all four CD4+ subsets, TCRB CDR3 length was moderately but significantly shorter in type 1 diabetes patients.

Antigens of these TCRs are unknown. Library method: the immunoSEQ multiplex PCR assay. The entire amount of isolated RNA was reverse transcribed using the High Capacity cDNA Reverse Transcription Kit, so the sequenced TCRB transcripts were expressed ones. TCRdb stores this immuneACCESS table with in-frame sequences only. Part of the clones is absent; in the studies checked, under half of the shortfall reflects unresolved V genes, and no reason is known for the rest. This sample comprises about 740,000 clones, around 15% of them detected only once. About 0.02% of the sample comes from the top ten. Sequencing was performed on naive CD4+ T cells from blood. What this sample's cell subset or site label stands for: true naive CD4+ T cells. The receptors were gathered from a young man with type 1 diabetes.

This clone was found once. V usage is TRBV7-9 and J usage is TRBJ2-6; 11 nucleotides match TRBD1. The CDR3 is 18 amino acids. The V and J ends lost 1 base and 3 bases, in that order; junction bases with no gene match: 5. The germline CDR1 and CDR2 sequences are SEHNR and FQNEAQ (reference sequence). For the CDR3, the DNA is TGTGCCAGCAGCTTAGGCGGACAGGGGGCTTTTGGGGCCAACGTCCTGACTTTC. Its translation: CASSLGGQGAFGANVLTF.

The rearrangement uses TRBV6-1 and TRBJ2-1; 8 bases match TRBD2. The V gene end was trimmed by 2 bases and the J gene end by 1 base; junction bases not matched to a gene: 7. Per the germline V gene, CDR1 is MNHNS and CDR2 is SASEGT. The CDR3 contains 17 residues. As DNA, the CDR3 is TGTGCCAGCAGTGAAAATCCCGGACTAGCTTCCTACAATGAGCAGTTCTTC. This codes for CASSENPGLASYNEQFF.

This clone was observed a few times. The chain combines TRBV6-5 with TRBJ1-1; D is uncertain. From germline, CDR1 is MNHEY and CDR2 SVGAGI. This CDR3 is 14 amino acids long. V lost 5 bases to trimming and J lost 0 bases, with 10 bases between them. CDR3 sequence: CASSDLTMNTEAFF. The CDR3 bases are TGTGCCAGCAGTGACCTGACTATGAACACTGAAGCTTTCTTT.

There are a few counts of this clone. This chain uses TRBV27 with TRBJ2-7; weak D call: TRBD1 (6 bases). Per germline, CDR1 MNHEY and CDR2 SMNVEV (reference sequence). Trimming took off 5 bases at V and 3 bases at J, with 17 bases between the two ends. This CDR3 has 15 residues. The CDR3 DNA sequence: TGTGCCAGCAGTCCTACGACAGGCTCTTACTACGAGCAGTACTTC. Translated, it gives CASSPTTGSYYEQYF.

V usage is TRBV7-2 and J usage is TRBJ1-1, with D possibly being TRBD1 (6 bases). Germline CDR1 and CDR2: SGHTA and FQGNSA. This CDR3 has 14 amino acids. The V and J ends lost 5 bases and 4 bases respectively, with 14 bases between them. The CDR3 is CASSGARGVTEAFF. The DNA of the CDR3 is TGTGCCAGCAGCGGGGCCAGGGGAGTCACTGAAGCTTTCTTT.

The chain uses TRBV7-8 and TRBJ2-7; 7 bases fit TRBD1. CDR3 length equals 15 residues. V was pared by 1 base and J by 0 bases, with 3 bases of the junction left unmatched. The germline V gene has CDR1 SGHVS and CDR2 FQNEAQ. The CDR3 bases are TGTGCCAGCAGCTTAGTGGCAGGGGGCTCCTACGAGCAGTACTTC. This gives the protein CASSLVAGGSYEQYF.

The rearrangement links TRBV27 to TRBJ2-2; D gene uncertain. The CDR3 runs to 12 residues. Germline V gene lookup returns CDR1 MNHEY and CDR2 SMNVEV (reference sequence). V lost 7 bases and J lost 6, with 9 bases in between. CDR3 nucleotides: TGTGCCAGCACCCCCCTCCCCGGGGAGCTGTTTTTT. Amino acids: CASTPLPGELFF.

Only a few counts were recorded for this clone. The genes are TRBV2 and TRBJ1-4, with D uncertain. Trimming pared 7 bases from V and 11 bases from J, leaving 20 bases between. CDR3 size: 14 residues. CDR1 is SNHLY and CDR2 is FYNNEI in the germline V gene. The CDR3 loop reads CASTQLDAVRKLFF. The CDR3 DNA reads as TGTGCCAGCACCCAACTGGACGCTGTACGGAAACTGTTTTTT.

The chain joins TRBV2 to TRBJ1-5, with D perhaps TRBD1 (5 bases). The CDR3 is made up of 16 amino acids. From germline, CDR1 is SNHLY and CDR2 FYNNEI. V gave up 5 bases and J gave up 3 bases, with 17 bases separating them. CDR3 sequence reads: CASSFIPGAPNQPQHF. The CDR3 region has the DNA TGTGCCAGCAGTTTTATTCCCGGGGCCCCCAATCAGCCCCAGCATTTT.

The chain is built from TRBV12-5 and TRBJ2-3; TRBD1 might be the D (6 bases). Trimming removed 4 bases from V and 1 base from J, with 12 bases in between. The CDR3 runs to 15 residues. Germline V CDR1 and CDR2: LGHNT, FRNRAP. The CDR3: CASGSYRVGTDTQYF. DNA of the CDR3: TGTGCTAGTGGTTCGTACAGGGTGGGCACAGATACGCAGTATTTT.

V and J are TRBV29-1 and TRBJ1-1; a weak D match, TRBD1 (5 bases). The CDR3 is 12 amino acids. Looked up from germline, CDR1 is SQVTM and CDR2 is ANQGSEA. V was clipped by 7 bases and J by 4 bases, with 13 bases between them. CDR3 residues: CSALLGVTEAFF. CDR3 DNA sequence: TGCAGCGCTTTGTTAGGGGTCACTGAAGCTTTCTTT.

The rearrangement joins TRBV18 to TRBJ1-4; D is undetermined. The germline gives CDR1 KGHSH, CDR2 LQKENI. The CDR3 sequence is 15 residues long. The ends were cut back, 2 bases at V and 4 bases at J, with 11 bases in the middle. CDR3 sequence: CASSPSLDLNEKLFF. The CDR3 nucleotides read TGTGCCAGCTCACCATCACTAGATCTTAATGAAAAACTGTTTTTT.

V is TRBV6-1 and J is TRBJ1-2, with 7 bases aligning to TRBD1. CDR3 length: 11 amino acids. The V segment lost 6 bases and the J segment 10 bases; nucleotides outside the gene matches: 5. CDR1 and CDR2 from the germline V gene are MNHNS and SASEGT. The CDR3 DNA reads as TGTGCCAGCAGCGACAGGGCGGACTACACCTTC. It translates to CASSDRADYTF.

Turning to this clone: At one boundary the junction diverges from the germline segment, which might be a read error. CDR3 amino acids: CASRRQGLSYNSPPHF. The CDR3, as DNA: TGTGCCAGCAGGCGACAGGGGTTATCCTATAATTCACCCCCCCACTTT. The rearrangement joins TRBV2 to TRBJ1-6; 8 nucleotides align to TRBD1. The CDR3 extends over 16 amino acids. Germline V lookup: CDR1 SNHLY, CDR2 FYNNEI. The whole variable domain, filled in from reference TRBV2 and TRBJ1-6, reads EPEVTQTPSHQVTQMGQEVILRCVPISNHLYFYWYRQILGQKVEFLVSFYNNEISEKSEIFDDQFSVERPDGSNFTLKIRSTKLEDSAMYFCASRRQGLSYNSPPHFGNGTRLTVT.

This clone occurred a few times. The J gene is TRBJ2-5, the V gene TRBV19; 9 bases agree with TRBD2. The CDR3 has 16 residues. The J segment lost 0 bases and the V segment lost 5 bases, leaving 7 bases of the junction unmatched. Germline V gene lookup returns CDR1 LNHDA and CDR2 SQIVND (reference sequence). The DNA for the CDR3 is TGTGCCAGTAGTCGCCCTAGCGGGGATTACCAAGAGACCCAGTACTTC. This encodes CASSRPSGDYQETQYF.

The chain has TRBV19 and TRBJ1-1; a possible D gene is TRBD1 (6 bases). This CDR3 is built from 14 residues. Trimming took 3 bases from V and 1 from J, leaving 9 bases between them. Germline-derived CDR1 and CDR2 are LNHDA and SQIVND (reference sequence). The CDR3: CASSIEGGNTEAFF. CDR3 DNA sequence: TGTGCCAGTAGTATTGAAGGGGGGAACACTGAAGCTTTCTTT.

This clone turned up a few times. This chain links TRBV11-1 with TRBJ1-4; D unresolved. The CDR3 length is 15 residues. Germline loops: CDR1 SGHAT, CDR2 FQDESV (reference sequence). V dropped 3 bases and J dropped 5 bases, with 13 bases sitting between them. The CDR3 region is CASSFDTSPNEKLFF. DNA of the CDR3: TGTGCCAGCAGCTTTGACACCTCCCCAAATGAAAAACTGTTTTTT.

This clone was found a few times. The DNA of the CDR3 is TGCAGTGCTTTCGACCACACTGAAGCTTTCTTT. Translating gives CSAFDHTEAFF. The chain couples TRBV20-1 to TRBJ1-1; no firm D call. V was pared by 5 bases and J by 3 bases, with 7 bases between. The CDR3 is 11 residues long. The germline V gene has CDR1 DFQATT and CDR2 SNEGSKA (reference sequence).

The chain uses TRBV6-5 and TRBJ1-1; weak D call: TRBD1 (6 bases). V lost 3 bases and J 1 base, leaving 12 bases between the germline ends. The CDR3 spans 15 residues. CDR1 and CDR2 from the germline V gene are MNHEY and SVGAGI. DNA for the CDR3: TGTGCCAGCAGTTATACGGACAGAGCGAACACTGAAGCTTTCTTT. Residues: CASSYTDRANTEAFF.

This clone was recorded a few times. This chain connects TRBV6-1 to TRBJ1-1; weak D call: TRBD1 (6 bases). This CDR3 has 15 amino acids. The ends were cut back, 5 bases at V and 1 base at J, with 14 bases in the middle. The germline gives CDR1 MNHNS, CDR2 SASEGT. DNA for the CDR3: TGTGCCAGCAGTCAACCGGACAGACGGAACACTGAAGCTTTCTTT. This translates into CASSQPDRRNTEAFF.

This clone turned up a few times. The gene calls are TRBV5-1 and TRBJ2-5, with 8 bases that match TRBD1. In germline, CDR1 is SGHRS, CDR2 YFSETQ. The CDR3 length is 13 residues. V dropped 4 bases and J dropped 4; count of bases not matched to a gene: 3. The DNA for the CDR3 is TGCGCCAGCAGCACCGGACAGGGAGAGACCCAGTACTTC. Amino acid sequence: CASSTGQGETQYF.

This rearrangement joins TRBV10-1 to TRBJ2-5, with 9 bases identical to TRBD2. This CDR3 contains 16 residues. The V gene's germline CDR1 is WNHNN and CDR2 SYGVQD (reference sequence). Germline trimming cut 2 bases from V and 4 bases from J; bases unmatched to any gene: 8. CDR3 DNA sequence: TGCGCCAGCAGTGAGGGGAGCGGGGGGCTCGGAGAGACCCAGTACTTC. As protein: CASSEGSGGLGETQYF.

The V and J genes are TRBV11-3 and TRBJ2-1; perhaps D is TRBD1 or TRBD2 (5 bases each). Germline-derived CDR1 and CDR2 are SGHNT and YENEEA. The CDR3 has 14 residues. The V gene lost 6 bases and the J gene lost 10 bases, with 19 bases spanning the gap. In nucleotides, the CDR3 is TGTGCCAGCAGGGAGTGGCAGGGAGCTCCCGAGCAGTTCTTC. This translates into CASREWQGAPEQFF.